This is a list of T cell receptor beta chains from one sample in a study of blood T cell repertoires in COVID-19. Sequencing was performed with immunoSEQ multiplex PCR; in TCRdb, only in-frame clones are kept and a portion is missing. The data contain under 250,000 clones, around 89% of them singletons. What was sequenced was PBMCs or T cells enriched from blood (not recorded which). The origin of the receptors is a woman between 18 and 29 years old in a cohort exposed to, infected with or recovered from COVID-19 (not recorded which). CDR3s include the opening cysteine and the closing phenylalanine or tryptophan. The order of the fields is J gene, V gene, clone size, D gene, CDR3 protein, CDR3 DNA. D genes are given only for firm matches. Clone sizes are given selectively: once, few, many, or a class where the clone is expanded.

TRBJ1-1 TRBV29-1 once . CSASGREEDTEAFF TGCAGCGCCAGTGGGCGGGAGGAGGACACTGAAGCTTTCTTT
TRBJ2-5 TRBV19 . TRBD1 CASSIDRGPQETQYF TGTGCCAGTAGTATCGACAGGGGGCCCCAAGAGACCCAGTACTTC
TRBJ1-5 TRBV18 . TRBD1 CASSLSGDHRGRQPQHF TGTGCCAGCTCACTTAGCGGGGACCACAGGGGGCGACAGCCCCAGCATTTT
TRBJ2-1 TRBV7-8 . . CASSLVWRAFYNEQFF TGTGCCAGCAGCTTAGTCTGGCGGGCCTTCTACAATGAGCAGTTCTTC
TRBJ1-6 TRBV18 . TRBD1 CASSPSVPGTGLLPLHF TGTGCCAGCTCACCTTCGGTCCCCGGGACAGGGTTGTTACCCCTCCACTTT
TRBJ2-6 TRBV5-6 . TRBD1 CASSQGQGTFGANVLTF TGTGCCAGCAGCCAAGGACAGGGGACCTTCGGGGCCAACGTCCTGACTTTC
TRBJ2-1 TRBV5-1 . TRBD2 CASSLGPGTSGSHNEQFF TGCGCCAGCAGCTTGGGGCCCGGGACTAGCGGGAGTCACAATGAGCAGTTCTTC
TRBJ2-5 TRBV2 . . CASRAYGGLQETQYF TGTGCCAGCAGAGCGTACGGGGGATTACAAGAGACCCAGTACTTC
TRBJ2-5 TRBV5-1 . TRBD2 CASSLGQAGVETQYF TGCGCCAGCAGCTTGGGTCAAGCGGGGGTTGAGACCCAGTACTTC
TRBJ2-1 TRBV12-3/TRBV12-4 . TRBD2 CASSLGGDEQFF TGTGCCAGCAGCTTGGGAGGGGATGAGCAGTTCTTC
TRBJ2-2 TRBV9 . . CASGSNTNTGELFF TGTGCCAGCGGCTCAAATACGAACACCGGGGAGCTGTTTTTT
TRBJ1-1 TRBV7-9 . . CASSLDPRPEPFF TGTGCCAGCAGCTTAGACCCACGCCCGGAGCCTTTCTTT
TRBJ2-1 TRBV15 . . CATSRDGGPPNEQFF TGTGCCACCAGCAGAGATGGAGGTCCTCCCAATGAGCAGTTCTTC
TRBJ2-3 TRBV7-9 . TRBD1 CASSFRDRIDTQYF TGTGCCAGCAGCTTCCGGGACAGGATAGATACGCAGTATTTT
TRBJ2-2 TRBV9 few TRBD2 CASSVDIGRTSFIGSLTGELFF TGTGCCAGCAGCGTAGATATTGGGAGGACTAGCTTCATCGGGTCCCTCACCGGGGAGCTGTTTTTT
TRBJ1-6 TRBV6-5 . TRBD1 CASSTSGTDVSPLHF TGTGCCAGCAGTACCTCCGGGACAGATGTTTCACCCCTCCACTTT
TRBJ2-6 TRBV25-1 once . CASSPRRDTLSGANVLTF TGTGCCAGCAGCCCAAGACGGGACACCCTCTCTGGGGCCAACGTCCTGACTTTC
TRBJ2-1 TRBV7-3 . . CASSRTHVVGEQFF TGTGCCAGCAGTAGGACTCACGTGGTTGGTGAGCAGTTCTTC
TRBJ1-5 TRBV2 . . CASILDRGVQPQHF .
TRBJ2-1 TRBV7-2 . . CASRGALYNEQFF TGTGCCAGCAGGGGGGCTTTGTACAATGAGCAGTTCTTC
TRBJ1-5 TRBV19 . . CASSTPRGSNQPQHF TGTGCCAGTAGTACCCCTCGAGGTAGCAATCAGCCCCAGCATTTT